This T cell receptor (beta chain) emerged from a study of T cells in Graves' hyperthyroidism and ophthalmopathy. Any patient presenting with uncontrolled infection, other autoimmune disease, pregnancy or lactation was left out. Diagnoses were established using clinical symptoms, serum thyroxine and TRAb, thyroid ultrasound and orbital computed tomography. The PBMCs studied were ones that came from 10 ml fresh peripheral blood. Amplification yielded TCR beta CDR3 regions, with RNA transcripts as the source. Using the HTBI primer set, a first-round RT-PCR was run on the TCR CDR3. TCRdb re-analysed the multiplex PCR reads in MiXCR, keeping a single row per CDR3 protein. There are hundreds of thousands of distinct CDR3 sequences in the sample; roughly 15% occur only once, and roughly 4.5% lies in the top ten. CDR3 length equals 12 residues. Per germline, CDR1 MDHEN and CDR2 SYDVKM. V lost 4 bases and J lost 3, with 7 bases in between.

This clonotype was recorded many times. The chain employs TRBV28 and TRBJ2-7, with D unresolved. The receptor comes from a woman aged 40 to 55 with Graves' ophthalmopathy. Material for sequencing was blood. CDR3 nucleotides: TGTGCCAGCAGTTACTCAAACTACGAGCAGTACTTC. Translating gives CASSYSNYEQYF.